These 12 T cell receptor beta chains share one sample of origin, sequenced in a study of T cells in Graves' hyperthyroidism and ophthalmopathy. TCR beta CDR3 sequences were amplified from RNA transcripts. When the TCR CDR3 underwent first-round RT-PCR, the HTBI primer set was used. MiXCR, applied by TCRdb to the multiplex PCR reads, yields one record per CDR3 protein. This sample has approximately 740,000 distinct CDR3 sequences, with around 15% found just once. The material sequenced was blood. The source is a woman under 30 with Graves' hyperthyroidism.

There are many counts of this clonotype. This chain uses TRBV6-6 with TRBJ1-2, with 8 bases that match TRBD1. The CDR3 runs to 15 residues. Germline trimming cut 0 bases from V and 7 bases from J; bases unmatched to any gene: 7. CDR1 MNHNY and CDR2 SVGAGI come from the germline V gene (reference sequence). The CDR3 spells CASSYSNRGSGGYTF. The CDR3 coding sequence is TGTGCCAGCAGTTACTCGAACAGGGGGAGTGGTGGCTACACCTTC.

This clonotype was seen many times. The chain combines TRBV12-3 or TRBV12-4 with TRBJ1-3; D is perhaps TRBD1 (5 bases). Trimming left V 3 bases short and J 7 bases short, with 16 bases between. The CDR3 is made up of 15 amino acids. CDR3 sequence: CASSFGSRAVNTIYF. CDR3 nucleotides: TGTGCCAGCAGTTTCGGGTCCAGGGCCGTTAACACCATATATTTT.

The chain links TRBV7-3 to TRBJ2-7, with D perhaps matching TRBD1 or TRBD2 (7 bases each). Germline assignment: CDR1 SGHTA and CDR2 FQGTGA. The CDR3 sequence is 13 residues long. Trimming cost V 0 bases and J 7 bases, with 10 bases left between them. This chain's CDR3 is CASSLTQGGEQYF. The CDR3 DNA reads TGTGCCAGCAGCTTAACCCAGGGGGGGGAGCAGTACTTC.

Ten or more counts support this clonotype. This CDR3 is CASSLQGAPYNEQFF. In DNA, the CDR3 is TGTGCCAGCAGCTTGCAGGGGGCTCCCTACAATGAGCAGTTCTTC. The chain couples TRBV7-2 to TRBJ2-1, with 8 bases aligning to TRBD1. After removal of 3 bases from V and 2 bases from J, the junction contained 3 bases not matched to a gene. Germline assignment: CDR1 SGHTA and CDR2 FQGNSA. The CDR3 consists of 15 residues.

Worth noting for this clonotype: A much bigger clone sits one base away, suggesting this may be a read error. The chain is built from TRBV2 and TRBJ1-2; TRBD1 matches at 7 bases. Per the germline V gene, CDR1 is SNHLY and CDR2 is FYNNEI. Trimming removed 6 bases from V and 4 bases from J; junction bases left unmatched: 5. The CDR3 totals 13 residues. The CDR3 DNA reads TGTGCCAGCAGATCGAGACAGGGCTATGGCTACACCTTC. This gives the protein CASRSRQGYGYTF.

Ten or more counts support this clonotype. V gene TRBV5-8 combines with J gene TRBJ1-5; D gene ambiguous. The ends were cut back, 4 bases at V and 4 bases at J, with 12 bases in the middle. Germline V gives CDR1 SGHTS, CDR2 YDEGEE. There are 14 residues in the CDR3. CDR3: CASSPTIENQPQHF. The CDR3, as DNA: TGTGCCAGCAGCCCCACCATCGAGAATCAGCCCCAGCATTTT. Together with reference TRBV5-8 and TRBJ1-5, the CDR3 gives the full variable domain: EAGVTQSPTHLIKTRGQQATLRCSPISGHTSVYWYQQALGLGLQFLLWYDEGEERNRGNFPPRFSGRQFPNYSSELNVNALELEDSALYLCASSPTIENQPQHFGDGTRLSIL.

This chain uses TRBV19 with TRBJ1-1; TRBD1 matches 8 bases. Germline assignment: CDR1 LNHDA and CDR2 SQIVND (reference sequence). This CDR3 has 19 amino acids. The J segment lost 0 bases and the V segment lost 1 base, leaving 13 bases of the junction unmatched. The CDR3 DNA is TGTGCCAGTAGTATAGGGACAGGGACCCCCTCGAATTTGAACACTGAAGCTTTCTTT. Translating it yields CASSIGTGTPSNLNTEAFF. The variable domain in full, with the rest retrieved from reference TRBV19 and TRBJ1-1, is DGGITQSPKYLFRKEGQNVTLSCEQNLNHDAMYWYRQDPGQGLRLIYYSQIVNDFQKGDIAEGYSVSREKKESFPLTVTSAQKNPTAFYLCASSIGTGTPSNLNTEAFFGQGTRLTVV.

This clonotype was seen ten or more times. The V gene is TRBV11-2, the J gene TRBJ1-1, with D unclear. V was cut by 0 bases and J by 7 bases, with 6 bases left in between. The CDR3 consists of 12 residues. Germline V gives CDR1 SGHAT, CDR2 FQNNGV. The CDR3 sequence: CASSLDRGEAFF. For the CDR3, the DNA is TGTGCCAGCAGCTTAGATCGTGGTGAAGCTTTCTTT.

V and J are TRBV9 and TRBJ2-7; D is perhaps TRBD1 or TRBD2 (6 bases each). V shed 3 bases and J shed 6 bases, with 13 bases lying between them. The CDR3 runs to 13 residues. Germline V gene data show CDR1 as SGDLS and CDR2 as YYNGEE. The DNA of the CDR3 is TGTGCCAGCAGCGCAGGGGACTCCACCGAGCAGTACTTC. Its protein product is CASSAGDSTEQYF.

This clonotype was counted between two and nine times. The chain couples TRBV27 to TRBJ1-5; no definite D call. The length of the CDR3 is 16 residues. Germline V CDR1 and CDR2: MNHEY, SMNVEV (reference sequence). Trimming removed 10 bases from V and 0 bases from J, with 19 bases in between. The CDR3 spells CATRSGWLNSNQPQHF. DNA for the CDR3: TGTGCCACCCGAAGCGGTTGGCTGAATAGCAATCAGCCCCAGCATTTT.

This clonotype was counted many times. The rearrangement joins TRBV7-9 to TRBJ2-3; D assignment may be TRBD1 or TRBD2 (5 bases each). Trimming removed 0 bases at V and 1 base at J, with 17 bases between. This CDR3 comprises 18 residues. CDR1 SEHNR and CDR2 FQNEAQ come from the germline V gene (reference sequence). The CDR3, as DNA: TGTGCCAGCAGCTTAGCCTCCCCCGGGACCTACCGCACAGATACGCAGTATTTT. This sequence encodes CASSLASPGTYRTDTQYF.

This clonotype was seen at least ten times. CDR3 amino acids: CASSQDLADSGNTEAFF. CDR3 bases: TGTGCCAGCAGCCAAGATCTCGCTGACAGCGGGAACACTGAAGCTTTCTTT. V is TRBV3-1 and J is TRBJ1-1, with D possibly TRBD1 on 5 matching bases. The length of the CDR3 is 17 residues. V lost 0 bases to trimming and J lost 1 base, with 15 bases between them. Germline V gene sequence: CDR1 LGHDT, CDR2 YNNKEL (reference sequence). Variable domain in full (rest from reference TRBV3-1 and TRBJ1-1): DTAVSQTPKYLVTQMGNDKSIKCEQNLGHDTMYWYKQDSKKFLKIMFSYNNKELIINETVPNRFSPKSPDKAHLNLHINSLELGDSAVYFCASSQDLADSGNTEAFFGQGTRLTVV.